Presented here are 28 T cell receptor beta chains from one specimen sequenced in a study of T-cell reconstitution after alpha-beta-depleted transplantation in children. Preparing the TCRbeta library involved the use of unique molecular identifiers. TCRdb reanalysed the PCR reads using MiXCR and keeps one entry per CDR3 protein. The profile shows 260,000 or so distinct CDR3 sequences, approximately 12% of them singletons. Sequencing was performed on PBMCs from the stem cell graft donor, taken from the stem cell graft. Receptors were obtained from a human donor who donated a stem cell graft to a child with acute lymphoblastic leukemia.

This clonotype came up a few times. The CDR3 loop is CSARPIKSAPQYF. The CDR3 bases are TGCAGTGCCCGCCCAATTAAATCTGCCCCCCAGTACTTC. The rearrangement links TRBV20-1 to TRBJ2-5; D remains unclear. The ends were cut back, 6 bases at V and 9 bases at J, with 20 bases in the middle. This CDR3 spans 13 amino acids. CDR1 DFQATT and CDR2 SNEGSKA come from the germline V gene (reference sequence).

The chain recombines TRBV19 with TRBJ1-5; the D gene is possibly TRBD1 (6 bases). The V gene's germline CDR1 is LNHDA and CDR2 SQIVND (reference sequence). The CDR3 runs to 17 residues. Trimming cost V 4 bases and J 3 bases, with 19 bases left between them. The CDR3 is CASSTPRGGSNNQPQHF. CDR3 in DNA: TGTGCCAGTAGTACGCCTAGGGGGGGGTCTAACAATCAGCCCCAGCATTTT.

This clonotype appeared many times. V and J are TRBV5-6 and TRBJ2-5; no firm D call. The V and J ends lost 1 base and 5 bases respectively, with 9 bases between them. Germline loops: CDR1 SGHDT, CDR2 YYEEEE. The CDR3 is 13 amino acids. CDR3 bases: TGTGCCAGCAGCTTGTGGTACGCTGAGACCCAGTACTTC. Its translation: CASSLWYAETQYF.

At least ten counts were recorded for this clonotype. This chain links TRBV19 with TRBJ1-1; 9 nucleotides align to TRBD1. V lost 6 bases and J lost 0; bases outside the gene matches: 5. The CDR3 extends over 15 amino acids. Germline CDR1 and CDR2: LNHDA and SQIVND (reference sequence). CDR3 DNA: TGTGCCAGTAGCACAGGGGGCGGATTGAACACTGAAGCTTTCTTT. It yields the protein CASSTGGGLNTEAFF.

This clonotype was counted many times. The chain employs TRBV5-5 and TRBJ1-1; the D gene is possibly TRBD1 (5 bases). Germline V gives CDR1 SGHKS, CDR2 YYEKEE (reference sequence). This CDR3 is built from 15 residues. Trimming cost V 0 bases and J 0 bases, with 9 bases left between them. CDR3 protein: CASSLVAGMNTEAFF. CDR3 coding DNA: TGTGCCAGCAGCTTGGTTGCAGGGATGAACACTGAAGCTTTCTTT.

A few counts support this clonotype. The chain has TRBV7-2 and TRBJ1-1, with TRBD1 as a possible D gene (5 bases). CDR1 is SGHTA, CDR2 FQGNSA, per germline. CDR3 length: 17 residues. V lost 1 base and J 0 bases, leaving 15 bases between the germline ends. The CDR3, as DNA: TGTGCCAGCAGCTTAGGGGGGGAGCCCGGGATGAACACTGAAGCTTTCTTT. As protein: CASSLGGEPGMNTEAFF.

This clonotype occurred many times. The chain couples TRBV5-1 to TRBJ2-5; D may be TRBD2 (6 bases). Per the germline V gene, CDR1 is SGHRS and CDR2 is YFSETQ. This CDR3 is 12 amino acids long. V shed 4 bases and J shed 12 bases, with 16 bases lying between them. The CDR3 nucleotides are TGCGCCAGCAGCGGGGGGACCGGGACGGAGTACTTC. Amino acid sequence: CASSGGTGTEYF.

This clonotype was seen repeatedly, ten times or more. The CDR3 DNA reads TGCAGCGTTGACTCAGGGGACTCCTACGAGCAGTACTTC. Translation gives CSVDSGDSYEQYF. The chain joins TRBV29-1 to TRBJ2-7; possible D gene TRBD1, 6 bases. The V end was cut by 3 bases, the J end by 0 bases, with 9 bases between. From germline, CDR1 is SQVTM and CDR2 ANQGSEA. CDR3 length: 13 amino acids.

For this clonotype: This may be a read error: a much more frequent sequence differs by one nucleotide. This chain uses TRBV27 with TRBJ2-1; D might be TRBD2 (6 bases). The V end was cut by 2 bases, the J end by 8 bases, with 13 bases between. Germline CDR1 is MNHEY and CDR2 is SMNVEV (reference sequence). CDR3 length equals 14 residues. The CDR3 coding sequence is TGTGCCAGCAGTTTACGGGGGATAATTGATGAGCAGTTCTTC. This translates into CASSLRGIIDEQFF.

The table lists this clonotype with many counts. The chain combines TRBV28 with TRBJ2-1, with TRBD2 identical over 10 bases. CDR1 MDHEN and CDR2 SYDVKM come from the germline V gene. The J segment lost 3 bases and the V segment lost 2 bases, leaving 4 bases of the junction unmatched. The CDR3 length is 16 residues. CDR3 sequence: CASSLTSGALYNEQFF. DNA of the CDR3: TGTGCCAGCAGTTTAACTAGCGGGGCCCTCTACAATGAGCAGTTCTTC.

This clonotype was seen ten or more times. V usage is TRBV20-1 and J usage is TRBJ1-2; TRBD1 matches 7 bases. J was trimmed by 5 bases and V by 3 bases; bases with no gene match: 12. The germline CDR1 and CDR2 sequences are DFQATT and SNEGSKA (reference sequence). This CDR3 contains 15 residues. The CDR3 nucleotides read TGCAGTGCTAGGGCCTCCGGGACAGTCCTGTATGGCTACACCTTC. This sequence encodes CSARASGTVLYGYTF.

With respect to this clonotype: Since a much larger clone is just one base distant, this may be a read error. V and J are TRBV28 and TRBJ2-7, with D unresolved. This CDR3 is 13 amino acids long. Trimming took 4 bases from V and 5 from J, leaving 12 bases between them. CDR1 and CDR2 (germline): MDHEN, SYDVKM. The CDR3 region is CASSSGRLHEQYF. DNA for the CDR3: TGTGCCAGCAGTTCCGGGCGACTCCACGAGCAGTACTTC.

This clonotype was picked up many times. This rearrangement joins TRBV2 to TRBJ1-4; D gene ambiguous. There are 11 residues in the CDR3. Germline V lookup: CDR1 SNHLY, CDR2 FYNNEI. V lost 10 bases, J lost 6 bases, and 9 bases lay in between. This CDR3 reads CATTYDEKLFF. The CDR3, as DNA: TGTGCCACCACTTACGATGAAAAACTGTTTTTT.

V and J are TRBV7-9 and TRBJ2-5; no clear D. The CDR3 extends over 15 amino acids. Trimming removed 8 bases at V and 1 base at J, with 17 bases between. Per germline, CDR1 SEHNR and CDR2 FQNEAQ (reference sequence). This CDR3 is CASATEGLPQETQYF. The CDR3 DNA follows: TGTGCCAGCGCGACTGAAGGGCTACCCCAAGAGACCCAGTACTTC.

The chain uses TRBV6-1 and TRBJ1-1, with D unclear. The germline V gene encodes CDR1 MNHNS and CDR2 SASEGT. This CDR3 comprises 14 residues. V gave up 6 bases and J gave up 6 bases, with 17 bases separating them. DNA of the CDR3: TGTGCCAGCAGCGTTTGGACGGCCGGGGCTGAAGCTTTCTTT. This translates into CASSVWTAGAEAFF.

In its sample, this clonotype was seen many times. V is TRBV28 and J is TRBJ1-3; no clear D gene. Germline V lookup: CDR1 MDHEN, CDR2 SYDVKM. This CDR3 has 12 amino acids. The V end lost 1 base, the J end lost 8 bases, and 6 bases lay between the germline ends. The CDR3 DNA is TGTGCCAGCAGTTTATCCCATGACACCATATATTTT. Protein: CASSLSHDTIYF.

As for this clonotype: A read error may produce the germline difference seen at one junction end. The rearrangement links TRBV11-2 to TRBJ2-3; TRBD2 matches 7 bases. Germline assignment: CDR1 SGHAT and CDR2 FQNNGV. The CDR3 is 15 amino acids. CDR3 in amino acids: CASSLRGRGADTHYF. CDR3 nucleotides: TGTGCCAGCAGCTTACGCGGGAGAGGGGCAGATACGCACTATTTT.

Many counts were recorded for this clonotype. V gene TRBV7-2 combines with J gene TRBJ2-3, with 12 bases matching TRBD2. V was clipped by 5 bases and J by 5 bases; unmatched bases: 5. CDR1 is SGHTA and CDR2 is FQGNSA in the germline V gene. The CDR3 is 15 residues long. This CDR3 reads CASSGTSGPGDTQYF. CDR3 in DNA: TGTGCCAGCAGCGGGACTAGCGGGCCGGGAGATACGCAGTATTTT.

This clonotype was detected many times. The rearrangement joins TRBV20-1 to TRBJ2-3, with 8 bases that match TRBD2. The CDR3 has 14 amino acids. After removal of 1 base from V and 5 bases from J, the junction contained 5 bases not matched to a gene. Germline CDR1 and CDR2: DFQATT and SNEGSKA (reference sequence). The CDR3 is CSARVAGGGDTQYF. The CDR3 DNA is TGCAGTGCTAGAGTGGCGGGGGGAGGAGATACGCAGTATTTT.

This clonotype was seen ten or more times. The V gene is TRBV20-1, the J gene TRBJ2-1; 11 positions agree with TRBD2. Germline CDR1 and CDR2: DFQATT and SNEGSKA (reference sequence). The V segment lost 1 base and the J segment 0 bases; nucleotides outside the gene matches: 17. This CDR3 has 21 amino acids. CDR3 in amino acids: CSARVGPSGTSGLSSYNEQFF. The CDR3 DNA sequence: TGCAGTGCTAGAGTGGGCCCTTCCGGGACTAGCGGCCTGAGCTCCTACAATGAGCAGTTCTTC.

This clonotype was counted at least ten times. CDR3 bases: TGTGCCAGCAGCGTCCTCGGGGGGTCCGCAGATACGCAGTATTTT. Translating it yields CASSVLGGSADTQYF. This chain connects TRBV9 to TRBJ2-3, with 7 bases aligning to TRBD2. Per the germline V gene, CDR1 is SGDLS and CDR2 is YYNGEE. The V and J ends lost 2 bases and 4 bases, in that order; junction bases with no gene match: 7. This CDR3 has 15 residues.

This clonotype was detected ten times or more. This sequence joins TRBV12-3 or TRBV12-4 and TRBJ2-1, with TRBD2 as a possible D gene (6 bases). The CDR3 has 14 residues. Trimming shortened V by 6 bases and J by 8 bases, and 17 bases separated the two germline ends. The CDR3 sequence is CASSRDSPPDEQFF. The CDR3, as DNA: TGTGCCAGCAGCCGGGACTCCCCACCCGATGAGCAGTTCTTC.

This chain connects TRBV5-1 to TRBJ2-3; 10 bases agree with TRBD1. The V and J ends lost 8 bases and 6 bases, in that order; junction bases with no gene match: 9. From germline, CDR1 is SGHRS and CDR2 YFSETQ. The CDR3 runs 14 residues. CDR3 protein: CASKTGGLVDTQYF. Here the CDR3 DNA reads TGCGCCAGTAAGACAGGGGGCTTGGTGGATACGCAGTATTTT.

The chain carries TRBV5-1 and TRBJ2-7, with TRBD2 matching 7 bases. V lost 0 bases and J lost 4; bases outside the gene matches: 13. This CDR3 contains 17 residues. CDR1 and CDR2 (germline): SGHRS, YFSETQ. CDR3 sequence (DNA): TGCGCCAGCAGCTTGGCCGGAGGGAGGGCGGCCGAATACGAGCAGTACTTC. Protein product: CASSLAGGRAAEYEQYF.

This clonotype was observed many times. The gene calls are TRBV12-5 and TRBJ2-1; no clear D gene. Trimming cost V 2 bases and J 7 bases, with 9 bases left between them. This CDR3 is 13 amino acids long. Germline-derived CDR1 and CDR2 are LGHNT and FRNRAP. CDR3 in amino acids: CASGLTGSNEQFF. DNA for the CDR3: TGTGCTAGTGGTTTGACTGGGTCGAATGAGCAGTTCTTC.

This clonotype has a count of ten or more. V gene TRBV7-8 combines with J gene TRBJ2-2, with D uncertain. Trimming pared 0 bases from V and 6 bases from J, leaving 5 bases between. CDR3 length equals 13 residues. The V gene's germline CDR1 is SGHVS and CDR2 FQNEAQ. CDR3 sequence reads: CASSLAGSGELFF. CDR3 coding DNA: TGTGCCAGCAGCTTAGCAGGGTCCGGGGAGCTGTTTTTT.

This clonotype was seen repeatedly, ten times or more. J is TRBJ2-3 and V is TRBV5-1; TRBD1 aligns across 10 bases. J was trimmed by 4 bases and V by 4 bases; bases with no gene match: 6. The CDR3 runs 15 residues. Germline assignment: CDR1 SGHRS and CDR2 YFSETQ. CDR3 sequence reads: CASSPRDRGADTQYF. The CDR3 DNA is TGCGCCAGCAGCCCGAGGGACAGGGGAGCAGATACGCAGTATTTT. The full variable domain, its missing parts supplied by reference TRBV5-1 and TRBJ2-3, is KAGVTQTPRYLIKTRGQQVTLSCSPISGHRSVSWYQQTPGQGLQFLFEYFSETQRNKGNFPGRFSGRQFSNSRSEMNVSTLELGDSALYLCASSPRDRGADTQYFGPGTRLTVL.

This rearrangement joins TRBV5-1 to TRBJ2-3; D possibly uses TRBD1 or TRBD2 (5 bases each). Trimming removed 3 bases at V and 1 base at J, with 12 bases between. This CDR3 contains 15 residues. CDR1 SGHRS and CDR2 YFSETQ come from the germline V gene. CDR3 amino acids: CASSSGTPGTDTQYF. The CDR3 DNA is TGCGCCAGCAGCTCCGGGACCCCCGGCACAGATACGCAGTATTTT.